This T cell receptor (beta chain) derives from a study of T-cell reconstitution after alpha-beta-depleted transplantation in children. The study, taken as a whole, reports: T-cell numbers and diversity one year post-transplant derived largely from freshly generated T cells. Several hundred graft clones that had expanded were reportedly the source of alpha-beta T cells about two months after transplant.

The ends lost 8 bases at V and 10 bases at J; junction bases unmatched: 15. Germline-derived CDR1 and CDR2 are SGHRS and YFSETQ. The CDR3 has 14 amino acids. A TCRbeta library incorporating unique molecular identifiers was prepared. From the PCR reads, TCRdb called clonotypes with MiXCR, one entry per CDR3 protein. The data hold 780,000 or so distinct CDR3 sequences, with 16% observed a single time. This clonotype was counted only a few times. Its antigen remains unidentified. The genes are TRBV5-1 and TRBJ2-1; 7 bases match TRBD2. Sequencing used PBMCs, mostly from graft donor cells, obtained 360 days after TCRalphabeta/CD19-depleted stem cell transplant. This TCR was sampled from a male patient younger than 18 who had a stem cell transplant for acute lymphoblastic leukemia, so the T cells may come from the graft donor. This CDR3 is CASTLLAPNLEQFF. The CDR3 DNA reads TGCGCCAGTACTTTACTAGCGCCGAATTTAGAGCAGTTCTTC.